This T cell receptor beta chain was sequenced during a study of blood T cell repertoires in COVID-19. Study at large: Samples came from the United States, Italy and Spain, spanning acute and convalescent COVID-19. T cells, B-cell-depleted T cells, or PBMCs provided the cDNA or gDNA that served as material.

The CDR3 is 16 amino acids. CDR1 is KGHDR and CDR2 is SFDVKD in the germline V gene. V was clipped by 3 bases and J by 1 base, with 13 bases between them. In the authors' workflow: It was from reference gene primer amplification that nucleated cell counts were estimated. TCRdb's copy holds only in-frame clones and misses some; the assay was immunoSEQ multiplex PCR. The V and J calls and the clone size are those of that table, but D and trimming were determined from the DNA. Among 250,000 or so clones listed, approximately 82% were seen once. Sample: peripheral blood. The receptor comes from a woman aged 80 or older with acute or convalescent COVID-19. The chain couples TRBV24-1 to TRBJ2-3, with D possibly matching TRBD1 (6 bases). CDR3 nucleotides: TGTGCCACCAGTGATCCACAGGGTTTGGGCACAGATACGCAGTATTTT. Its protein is CATSDPQGLGTDTQYF.